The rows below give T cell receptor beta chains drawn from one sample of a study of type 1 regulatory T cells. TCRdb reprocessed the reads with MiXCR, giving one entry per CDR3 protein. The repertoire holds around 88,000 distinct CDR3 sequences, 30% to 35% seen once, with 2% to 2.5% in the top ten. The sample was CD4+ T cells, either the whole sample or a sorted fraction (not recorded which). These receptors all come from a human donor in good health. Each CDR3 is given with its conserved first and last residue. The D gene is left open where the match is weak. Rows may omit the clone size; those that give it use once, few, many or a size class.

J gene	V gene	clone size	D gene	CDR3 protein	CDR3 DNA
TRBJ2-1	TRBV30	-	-	CAWRPSPGQISYNEQFF	TGTGCCTGGAGACCCTCACCGGGACAAATCTCCTACAATGAGCAGTTCTTC
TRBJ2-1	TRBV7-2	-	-	CASSRGRPWDEQFF	TGTGCCAGCAGCCGGGGACGGCCTTGGGATGAGCAGTTCTTC
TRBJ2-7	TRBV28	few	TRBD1	CASSLWQGAIKGQYF	TGTGCCAGCAGTTTATGGCAGGGGGCAATAAAGGGGCAGTACTTC
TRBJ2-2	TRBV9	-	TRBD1	CASSVARDRGTGELFF	TGTGCCAGCAGCGTAGCTCGAGACAGGGGGACCGGGGAGCTGTTTTTT
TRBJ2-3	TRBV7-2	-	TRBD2	CASSSASGTSADTQYF	TGTGCCAGCAGCTCGGCTAGCGGGACGAGCGCAGATACGCAGTATTTT
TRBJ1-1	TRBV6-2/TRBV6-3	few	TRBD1	CASIFRTGSTEAFF	TGTGCCAGCATTTTTCGGACAGGGAGCACTGAAGCTTTCTTT
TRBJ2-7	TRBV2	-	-	CASRSGDFGEQYF	TGTGCCAGCAGGTCCGGGGATTTCGGCGAGCAGTACTTC
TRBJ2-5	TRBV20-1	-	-	CSAAGQGGRETQYF	TGCAGTGCTGCCGGACAGGGAGGGAGGGAGACCCAGTACTTC
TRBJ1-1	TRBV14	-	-	CASSPGPLRAQAFF	TGTGCCAGCAGCCCAGGGCCTCTACGGGCTCAAGCTTTCTTT
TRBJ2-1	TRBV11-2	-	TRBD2	CASSLSGGIFRNEQFF	TGTGCCAGCAGCTTAAGCGGGGGGATCTTTAGGAATGAGCAGTTCTTC
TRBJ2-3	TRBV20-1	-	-	CSARQANLADTQYF	TGCAGTGCTAGACAGGCTAATCTCGCAGATACGCAGTATTTT
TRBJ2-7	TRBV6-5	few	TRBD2	CASSYVLAGGSGEQYF	TGTGCCAGCAGTTACGTTCTAGCGGGAGGGTCCGGCGAGCAGTACTTC
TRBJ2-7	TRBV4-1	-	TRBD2	CASSQDGGTSGSYEQYF	TGCGCCAGCAGCCAAGACGGCGGTACTAGCGGATCCTACGAGCAGTACTTC
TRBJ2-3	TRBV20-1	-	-	CSARPLDRRGIVPDTQYF	TGCAGTGCTAGGCCTCTGGACAGGCGCGGGATTGTCCCAGATACGCAGTATTTT
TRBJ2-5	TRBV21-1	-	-	CASSRGRNQETQYF	TGTGCCAGCAGCAGAGGCAGGAACCAAGAGACCCAGTACTTC
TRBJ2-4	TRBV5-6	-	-	CASSLGAINIQYF	TGTGCCAGCAGCTTGGGGGCGATCAACATTCAGTACTTC
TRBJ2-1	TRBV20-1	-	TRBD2	CSASGTSIYNEQFF	TGCAGTGCTAGCGGGACTAGCATTTACAATGAGCAGTTCTTC
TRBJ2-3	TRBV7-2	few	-	CASSLAGALDMQYF	TGTGCCAGCAGCTTAGCGGGGGCTTTAGATATGCAGTATTTT